This T cell receptor (beta chain) was observed in a study of siplizumab effects on memory and regulatory T cells (dated by TCRdb to about 2019). Broadly, across the study: The effect of the anti-CD2 antibody siplizumab on alloreactive T-cell subsets was examined in allogeneic mixed lymphocyte reactions constructed from human PBMCs.

The library was made by the immunoSEQ multiplex PCR assay. The deep sequencing platform assayed some 98,000 TCR templates per sample. Genomic DNA extracted from sorted T cells was used for TCRbeta CDR3 sequencing. In the authors' own workflow: The R programming language was used for clonal analysis of TCRbeta CDR3 data. Unstimulated samples were compared with post-reaction CFSE-low samples to define alloreactive CD4+ and CD8+ clones. Regulatory or non-regulatory origin of alloreactive CD4+ clones was assigned by matching sequences to the sorted unstimulated Treg and non-Treg repertoires. TCRdb limited this immuneACCESS table to in-frame rearrangements with V and J called. A share of clones is missing; checked studies link under half to unresolved V genes, and the rest is unexplained. The V and J calls and clone size come from that table; D and trimming were worked out from the DNA. The table for this sample lists about 82,000 clones; roughly 89% of them were counted only once. The ten largest clones take up roughly 1.5% of the sample.

Sorted unstimulated T cells and proliferating T cells recovered from mixed lymphocyte reactions underwent TCRbeta CDR3 sequencing. Fresh whole blood from some eleven HLA-typed healthy donors was used to isolate PBMCs. Unstimulated CD4+ regulatory T cells were FACS-sorted to map the origin of alloreactive clones. The germline ends are 14 bases apart after V is trimmed by 3 bases and J by 8 bases. Counted from cysteine to phenylalanine, this CDR3 has 14 amino acids. Just CDR3 DNA is preserved here, 42 bases in frame from base 1. Looking up the germline V gene (reference sequence) yields CDR1 MNHNY and CDR2 SVGAGI. Overall results and qualifications from the work: About 80-96% of proliferating CD4+ or CD8+ clones could not be given a naive or memory phenotype. Among mappable alloreactive CD4+ clones, the Treg-derived fraction averaged around 69% with siplizumab versus around 27% in control reactions. Unstimulated naive T cells appeared more diverse than memory T cells, and naive cells seemed to contribute substantially to the alloresponse. Sequences below about 10^-5 frequency were poorly captured, so only a minor fraction of alloreactive clones could be mapped to unstimulated subsets. Siplizumab significantly lowered the cumulative frequency of alloreactive sequences that could be traced to unstimulated CD4+ memory T cells. Whether proliferating Tregs from siplizumab cultures actually had suppressive function was not functionally confirmed.

A note on this clone: Its antigen specificity is not known. There are no base qualities to consult, and no much larger clone falls within one base.

Sequences were obtained from Tregs sorted from blood. This receptor was identified in a human donor in good health. The sequence joins TRBV6-6 to TRBJ1-5; too little of a D gene remains to name it. CDR3 loop: CASSYHAPQKPQHF. The DNA sequence is as follows: TGTGCCAGCAGTTATCACGCCCCCCAAAAGCCCCAGCATTTT.